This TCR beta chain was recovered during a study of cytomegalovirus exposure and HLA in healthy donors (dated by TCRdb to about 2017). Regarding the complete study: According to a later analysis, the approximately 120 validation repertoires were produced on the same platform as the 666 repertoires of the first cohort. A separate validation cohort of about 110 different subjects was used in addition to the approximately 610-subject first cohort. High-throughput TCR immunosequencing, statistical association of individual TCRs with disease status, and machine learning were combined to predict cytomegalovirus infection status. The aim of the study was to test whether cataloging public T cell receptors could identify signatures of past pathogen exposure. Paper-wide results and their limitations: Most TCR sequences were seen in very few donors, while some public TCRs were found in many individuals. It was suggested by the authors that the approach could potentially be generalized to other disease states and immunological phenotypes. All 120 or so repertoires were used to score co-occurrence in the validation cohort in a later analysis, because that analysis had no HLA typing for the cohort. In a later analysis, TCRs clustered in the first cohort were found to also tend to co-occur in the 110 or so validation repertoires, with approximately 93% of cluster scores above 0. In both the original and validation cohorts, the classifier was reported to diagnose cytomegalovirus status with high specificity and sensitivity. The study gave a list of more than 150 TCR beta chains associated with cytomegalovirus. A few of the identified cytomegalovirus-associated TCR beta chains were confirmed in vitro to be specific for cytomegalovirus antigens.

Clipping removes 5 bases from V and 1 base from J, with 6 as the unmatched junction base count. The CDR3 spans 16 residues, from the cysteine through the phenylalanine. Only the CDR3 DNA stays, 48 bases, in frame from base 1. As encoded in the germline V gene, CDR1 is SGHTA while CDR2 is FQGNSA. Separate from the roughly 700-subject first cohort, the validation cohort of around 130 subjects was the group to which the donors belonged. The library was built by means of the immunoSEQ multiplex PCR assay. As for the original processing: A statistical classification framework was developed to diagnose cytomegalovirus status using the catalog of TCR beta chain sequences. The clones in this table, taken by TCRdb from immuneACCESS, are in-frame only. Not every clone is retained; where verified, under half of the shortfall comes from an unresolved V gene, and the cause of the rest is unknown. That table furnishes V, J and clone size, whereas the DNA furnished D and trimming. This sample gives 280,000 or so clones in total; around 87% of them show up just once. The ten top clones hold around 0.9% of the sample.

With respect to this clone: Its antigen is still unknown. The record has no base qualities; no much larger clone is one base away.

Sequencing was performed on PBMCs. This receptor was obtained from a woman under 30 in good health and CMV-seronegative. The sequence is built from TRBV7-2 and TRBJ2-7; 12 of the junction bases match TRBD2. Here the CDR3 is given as CASSQTGTSGSYEQYF. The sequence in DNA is TGTGCCAGCAGCCAGACCGGGACTAGCGGGTCCTACGAGCAGTACTTC.